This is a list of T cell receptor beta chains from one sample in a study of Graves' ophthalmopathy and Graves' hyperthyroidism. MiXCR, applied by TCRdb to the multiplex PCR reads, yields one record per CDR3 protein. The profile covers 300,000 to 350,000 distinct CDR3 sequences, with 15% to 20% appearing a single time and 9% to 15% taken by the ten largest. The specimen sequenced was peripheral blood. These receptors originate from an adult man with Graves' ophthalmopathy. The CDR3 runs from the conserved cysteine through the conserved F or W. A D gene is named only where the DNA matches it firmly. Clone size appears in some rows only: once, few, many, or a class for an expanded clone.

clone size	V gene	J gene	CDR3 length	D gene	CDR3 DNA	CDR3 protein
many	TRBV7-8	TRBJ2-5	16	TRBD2	TGTACCAGCAGCTTGCTGACTAGCGGGAGTAGGGAGACCCAGTACTTC	CTSSLLTSGSRETQYF
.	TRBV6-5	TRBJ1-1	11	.	TGTGCCAGCAGTAACCGGTTTGGGGCTTTCTTT	CASSNRFGAFF
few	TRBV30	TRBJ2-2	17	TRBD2	TGTGCCTGGAGTGGTTTAACTAGCGGGAGTCTTGCCGGGGAGCTGTTTTTT	CAWSGLTSGSLAGELFF
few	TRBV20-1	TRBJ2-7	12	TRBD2	TGCAGTGCTAGCGGGGGGGCCTACGAGCAGTACTTC	CSASGGAYEQYF
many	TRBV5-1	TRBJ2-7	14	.	TGCGCCAGCAGCTTGGGAGGTGGGATTAGTAAGCAGTACTTC	CASSLGGGISKQYF
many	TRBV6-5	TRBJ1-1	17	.	TGTGCCAGCAGTTACTCGATGTACCGGGGGATGGACACTGAAGCTTTCTTT	CASSYSMYRGMDTEAFF
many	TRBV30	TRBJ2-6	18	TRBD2	TGTGCCTGGAGTGCCTCGACTAGCGGGAGTGTCGGGGCCAACGTCCTGACTTTC	CAWSASTSGSVGANVLTF
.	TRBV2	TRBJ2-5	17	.	TGTGCCAGCAGTTCCTCCCGGCGGGGGGACAGCCAAGAGACCCAGTACTTC	CASSSSRRGDSQETQYF
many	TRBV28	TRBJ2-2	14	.	TGTGCCAGCAGTTTGGTGGGGCCCACCGGGGAGCTGTTTTTT	CASSLVGPTGELFF
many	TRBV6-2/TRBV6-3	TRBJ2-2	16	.	TGTGCCAGCAGTTACTCGATCCAGTCGCTGGACGGGGAGCTGTTTTTT	CASSYSIQSLDGELFF
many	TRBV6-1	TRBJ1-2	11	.	TGTGCCAGCAGTAAAGGCTATGGCTACACCTTC	CASSKGYGYTF
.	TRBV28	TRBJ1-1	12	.	TGTGCCAGCAGTTTTATCGGGGGACAAGCTTTCTTT	CASSFIGGQAFF
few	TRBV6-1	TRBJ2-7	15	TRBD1	TGTGCCAGCAGTGAAGCTGCGGCAGGGGGTCTCGAGCAGTACTTC	CASSEAAAGGLEQYF
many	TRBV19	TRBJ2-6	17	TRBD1	TGTGCCAGCCTCACGACAGGGGGATTCTCTGGGGCCAACGTCCTGACTTTC	CASLTTGGFSGANVLTF
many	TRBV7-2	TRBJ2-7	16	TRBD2	TGTGCCAGCAGCCTGCAAACCGGGACTAGTGCCCACGAGCAGTACTTC	CASSLQTGTSAHEQYF
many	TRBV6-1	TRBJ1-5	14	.	TGTGCCAGCAGTAAGGTTGGGGTCAATCAGCCCCAGCATTTT	CASSKVGVNQPQHF
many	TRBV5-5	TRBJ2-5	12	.	TGTGCCAGCAGCTTGCCAGGAGAGACCCAGTACTTC	CASSLPGETQYF
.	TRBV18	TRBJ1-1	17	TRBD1	TGTGCCAGCTCACCACCGGGACAGGGGTGGATCAACACTGAAGCTTTCTTT	CASSPPGQGWINTEAFF